These T cell receptor beta chains were read from a single sample in a study of response to subunit inactivated influenza vaccine. TCRdb used MiXCR to reprocess the RT-PCR reads, holding one entry per CDR3 protein. Counted here are roughly 520,000 distinct CDR3 sequences, approximately 24% occurring once; the ten biggest clones make up about 1.9%. Sequencing used CD4+ T cells sorted from PBMCs, obtained about 5 days after vaccination. The receptor source for this set is a man over 45 who received an inactivated influenza vaccine. CDR3s leave out the opening cysteine and the closing phenylalanine or tryptophan. D genes are given only for firm matches. Clone size appears in some rows only: once, few, many, or a class for an expanded clone.

size,J,D,V,CDR3
.,TRBJ2-1,.,TRBV6-2/TRBV6-3,ASSRSRENYNEQF
.,TRBJ2-7,.,TRBV6-1,ASSPQGPSYEQY
.,TRBJ2-1,TRBD2,TRBV28,ASSPTSGRTPWNEQF
few,TRBJ2-3,TRBD2,TRBV12-3/TRBV12-4,ASSGTSRDTQY
few,TRBJ2-1,.,TRBV4-3,ASSQDFSGVGF
.,TRBJ1-3,.,TRBV5-1,ASSLAGGDRNTIY
.,TRBJ2-3,.,TRBV12-3/TRBV12-4,ASSPQSHFYGEY
.,TRBJ2-5,TRBD1,TRBV29-1,SVGNRGRWETQY
.,TRBJ1-1,.,TRBV6-2/TRBV6-3,ASSYTGKGNTEAF
.,TRBJ2-1,.,TRBV7-2,ASSSGVGEQF
few,TRBJ2-3,TRBD2,TRBV10-3,AISNRGGGADTQY
.,TRBJ2-5,.,TRBV7-2,ASSSPWETQY
.,TRBJ1-5,TRBD1,TRBV3-1,ASSQTGQGGNQPQH
few,TRBJ1-2,.,TRBV7-9,ASSLTEQRVNGYT
.,TRBJ2-1,TRBD2,TRBV7-2,ASSLMSGTSGNEQF
few,TRBJ2-1,TRBD2,TRBV6-1,ASSQAGLGENEQF
.,TRBJ2-5,TRBD1,TRBV12-3/TRBV12-4,ASSLATGTGGQETQY
few,TRBJ1-1,TRBD1,TRBV7-9,ASSATTGDTEAF
.,TRBJ2-7,.,TRBV28,ASSWDPIPYEQY
few,TRBJ2-1,.,TRBV28,ASSLRSGHSYNEQF
many,TRBJ2-3,TRBD1,TRBV20-1,SAPGQGADTQY
.,TRBJ2-2,.,TRBV20-1,SASARGSTGELF
.,TRBJ2-5,.,TRBV5-1,ASSPGRDIETQY
.,TRBJ2-1,TRBD2,TRBV6-2/TRBV6-3,ASSPSGLADNEQF
.,TRBJ2-5,TRBD2,TRBV7-9,ASSSRTGGEETQY
.,TRBJ2-3,TRBD2,TRBV12-3/TRBV12-4,ASSFFPSGVADTQY
.,TRBJ2-1,.,TRBV6-1,ASSEWTVENEQF
few,TRBJ2-3,.,TRBV10-3,AISEATGPTDTQY
many,TRBJ2-1,TRBD2,TRBV20-1,SAEGLAGGASYNEQF
.,TRBJ2-1,.,TRBV20-1,SARVGSNEQF
.,TRBJ2-4,.,TRBV18,ASSPGVEDIQY
.,TRBJ2-7,TRBD1,TRBV12-3/TRBV12-4,ASSLILQGESYEQY
once,TRBJ1-2,.,TRBV3-1,ASSQDLPGRGGDGYT
.,TRBJ2-5,TRBD1,TRBV20-1,SALRTGGLETQY
.,TRBJ2-7,.,TRBV12-3/TRBV12-4,ASSVAGRVHEQY
.,TRBJ2-1,.,TRBV6-2/TRBV6-3,ASSYFQDYNEQF
.,TRBJ2-1,TRBD2,TRBV15,ATSRDSTSGYNEQF
few,TRBJ2-3,TRBD2,TRBV5-1,ASTGLAGVGPDTQY
.,TRBJ2-3,.,TRBV25-1,ASSAAGTDTQY
.,TRBJ1-1,TRBD1,TRBV5-1,ASSKDRANTEAF
.,TRBJ1-1,.,TRBV2,ASSEGENTEAF
.,TRBJ2-7,TRBD1,TRBV5-6,ASSLYGTGGLEQY
.,TRBJ2-5,.,TRBV7-2,ASSLGARARETQY
once,TRBJ2-1,.,TRBV24-1,ATSDWGGSYNEQF
.,TRBJ2-3,.,TRBV7-9,ASSLGLKRISTDTQY
many,TRBJ2-1,.,TRBV20-1,SVLGRRGSYNEQF
few,TRBJ2-1,TRBD1,TRBV9,ASSSTGAVYNEQF
.,TRBJ2-5,TRBD1,TRBV7-2,ASSQSGRQGGETQY